This passage covers 30 T cell receptor beta chains from one sample sequenced in a study of low-dose radiotherapy and immunotherapy resistance in tumors. Documented time point: after trial treatment. Treatment denoted: LDRT plus nivolumab, ipilimumab, low-dose cyclophosphamide and aspirin (RACIN trial). Amplification of TCRs used a constant-region primer and V-primer adapter for 20 PCR cycles. MiXCR, run by TCRdb on the reads, gives a single entry per CDR3 protein. The repertoire has over 50,000 distinct CDR3 sequences, 33% of them found once; the top ten carry 8.2%. The material sequenced was PBMCs, taken after low-dose radiotherapy plus immunotherapy. The receptors originated from a male donor with rectosigmoid adenocarcinoma.

This clonotype has a count of ten or more. The chain links TRBV7-3 to TRBJ2-3; 8 nucleotides match TRBD2. The germline V gene has CDR1 SGHTA and CDR2 FQGTGA. Trimming at V came to 5 bases and at J to 3 bases, leaving 7 bases not matched to a gene. The CDR3 sequence is 15 residues long. The CDR3 DNA is TGTGCCAGCAGCCTCACTAGCGGCGAAACAGATACGCAGTATTTT. This gives the protein CASSLTSGETDTQYF.

This clonotype is medium-sized within its sample. The chain couples TRBV2 to TRBJ1-1; D is possibly TRBD1 (5 bases). Trimming shortened V by 6 bases and J by 4 bases, and 18 bases separated the two germline ends. The CDR3 is 15 residues long. Germline V gives CDR1 SNHLY, CDR2 FYNNEI. For the CDR3, the DNA is TGTGCCAGCAGAGCGTGGGACGCGGCAGGCACTGAAGCTTTCTTT. Encoded protein: CASRAWDAAGTEAFF.

V gene TRBV7-2 combines with J gene TRBJ1-5; 7 bases agree with TRBD1. Germline lookup yields CDR1 SGHTA and CDR2 FQGNSA. The CDR3 extends over 15 amino acids. Trimming removed 5 bases from V and 1 base from J; junction bases left unmatched: 5. Here the CDR3 DNA reads TGTGCCAGCAGCCGGGACAGCGGAAGCAATCAGCCCCAGCATTTT. It translates to CASSRDSGSNQPQHF.

A remark on this clonotype: The likely explanation is a read error, given a far larger clone one base away. The chain couples TRBV13 to TRBJ2-5; D assignment may be TRBD1 or TRBD2 (5 bases each). Germline V gives CDR1 PRHDT, CDR2 FYEKMQ (reference sequence). There are 13 residues in the CDR3. V was trimmed by 10 bases and J by 1 base, leaving 13 bases between them. The CDR3 DNA reads as TGTGCCACCAACAGAGGGGCCCAAGAGACCCAGTACTTC. Translated, it gives CATNRGAQETQYF.

A remark on this clonotype: This probably arose from a read error, given a far larger clone one base away. The rearrangement links TRBV2 to TRBJ2-7; D not resolved. V lost 3 bases to trimming and J lost 11 bases, with 2 bases between them. Germline V gene sequence: CDR1 SNHLY, CDR2 FYNNEI. CDR3 length equals 8 residues. CDR3 loop: CASSDEYF. CDR3 DNA sequence: TGTGCCAGCAGTGACGAGTACTTC.

Many counts were recorded for this clonotype. V is TRBV4-3 and J is TRBJ2-3, with a tentative D call TRBD1 (5 bases). The CDR3 spans 16 residues. V lost 0 bases, J lost 6 bases, and 16 bases lay in between. Germline CDR1 is LGHNA and CDR2 is YSLEER. This chain's CDR3 is CASSQEIRTAGDTQYF. As DNA, the CDR3 is TGCGCCAGCAGCCAAGAAATCCGCACCGCAGGGGATACGCAGTATTTT.

This clonotype was detected ten times or more. This chain connects TRBV28 to TRBJ1-2, with D perhaps matching TRBD1 (6 bases). CDR1 and CDR2 (germline): MDHEN, SYDVKM. V lost 4 bases, J lost 6 bases, and 6 bases lay in between. The CDR3 contains 11 residues. This CDR3 is CASSWTDGYTF. CDR3 bases: TGTGCCAGCAGTTGGACAGATGGCTACACCTTC.

This clonotype is categorized as medium-sized (0.01 to 0.1%). The chain is built from TRBV5-1 and TRBJ2-1, with a weak D call TRBD2 (6 bases). V was shortened by 4 bases and J by 0 bases, with 11 bases between the two germline ends. The CDR3 consists of 15 residues. Germline values: CDR1 SGHRS, CDR2 YFSETQ. CDR3 loop: CASSGTFSSYNEQFF. The CDR3 bases are TGCGCCAGCAGCGGGACTTTTAGCTCCTACAATGAGCAGTTCTTC.

This clonotype appeared many times. V usage is TRBV6-2 or TRBV6-3 and J usage is TRBJ1-5, with a possible D match to TRBD1 (6 bases). Germline lookup yields CDR1 MNHEY and CDR2 SVGEGT. V lost 6 bases, J lost 1 base, and 13 bases lay in between. The CDR3 runs to 15 residues. The DNA of the CDR3 is TGTGCCAGCAGGTTAGCGGGGGCGAGCAATCAGCCCCAGCATTTT. Translated, it gives CASRLAGASNQPQHF.

This clonotype was observed at least ten times. The V call is TRBV6-6, the J call TRBJ2-3, with D unclear. This CDR3 is 16 amino acids long. Germline values: CDR1 MNHNY, CDR2 SVGAGI (reference sequence). The ends were cut back, 5 bases at V and 4 bases at J, with 19 bases in the middle. CDR3 sequence (DNA): TGTGCCAGCAGTCTACTCACTCAGAGATTCTCAGATACGCAGTATTTT. The encoded protein is CASSLLTQRFSDTQYF.

The genes are TRBV18 and TRBJ1-1, with D perhaps matching TRBD1 (6 bases). The CDR3 is 15 residues long. The germline V and J ends were trimmed by 2 bases and 2 bases, with 12 bases remaining between them. Germline V CDR1 and CDR2: KGHSH, LQKENI. In DNA, the CDR3 is TGTGCCAGCTCACCAGAACAGGGTCTTAACACTGAAGCTTTCTTT. Translated, it gives CASSPEQGLNTEAFF.

This sequence joins TRBV28 and TRBJ2-3; D may be TRBD2 (5 bases). The ends were cut back, 5 bases at V and 4 bases at J, with 16 bases in the middle. The CDR3 has 15 residues. CDR1 is MDHEN and CDR2 is SYDVKM in the germline V gene. CDR3 amino acids: CASSQSGEGADTQYF. The CDR3, as DNA: TGTGCCAGCAGTCAAAGCGGCGAGGGTGCAGATACGCAGTATTTT.

This clonotype appeared many times. CDR3 region: CASSLLSGRARFSIIEQFF. Written as DNA, the CDR3 is TGCGCCAGCAGCTTGTTGAGCGGGAGGGCCAGGTTTTCAATTATTGAGCAGTTCTTC. The chain has TRBV5-1 and TRBJ2-1, with 10 nucleotides matching TRBD2. V shed 1 base, J shed 9 bases, and the junction held 19 bases outside the gene matches. CDR1 and CDR2 from the germline V gene are SGHRS and YFSETQ. There are 19 residues in the CDR3.

This rearrangement joins TRBV12-3 or TRBV12-4 to TRBJ1-2; D may be TRBD1 (5 bases). V was clipped by 3 bases and J by 5 bases, with 16 bases between them. The CDR3 has 15 amino acids. The CDR3 reads CASSFSDSIIYGYTF. CDR3 coding DNA: TGTGCCAGCAGTTTCTCCGACAGTATCATTTATGGCTACACCTTC.

The V gene is TRBV28, the J gene TRBJ1-5; 7 bases fit TRBD1. The CDR3 is 16 amino acids. V trimming: 5 bases; J trimming: 2 bases; junction bases outside the gene matches: 9. The V gene's germline CDR1 is MDHEN and CDR2 SYDVKM. CDR3 amino acids: CASSLARGGGNQPQHF. DNA for the CDR3: TGTGCCAGCAGTCTGGCCAGGGGGGGGGGCAATCAGCCCCAGCATTTT.

This clonotype occurred many times. The V and J genes are TRBV2 and TRBJ1-5; 8 bases are a match to TRBD1. The CDR3 runs 14 residues. Germline assignment: CDR1 SNHLY and CDR2 FYNNEI. V shed 4 bases and J 5 bases; nucleotides not matched to a gene: 4. DNA for the CDR3: TGTGCCAGCAGTGCCCGGGACAGGTATCAGCCCCAGCATTTT. This translates into CASSARDRYQPQHF.

The table lists this clonotype with many counts. CDR3 amino acids: CASSLGTSLDEQFF. The DNA for the CDR3 is TGTGCCAGCAGCTTGGGGACTAGCCTCGATGAGCAGTTCTTC. The chain combines TRBV5-4 with TRBJ2-1; 8 bases align to TRBD2. This CDR3 is built from 14 residues. CDR1 is SGHNT, CDR2 YYREEE, per germline (reference sequence). Losses at the gene ends were 0 bases for V and 8 bases for J; bases not matched to a gene: 4.

This chain uses TRBV12-3 or TRBV12-4 with TRBJ2-1; 10 nucleotides match TRBD1. After removal of 4 bases from V and 12 bases from J, the junction contained 9 bases not matched to a gene. CDR3 length: 14 amino acids. The CDR3 bases are TGTGCCAGCAGTTCCTCTGGGGGGACAGGGGTGCAGTTCTTC. Protein sequence: CASSSSGGTGVQFF.

The V call is TRBV6-2 or TRBV6-3, the J call TRBJ2-1; the match to TRBD2 covers 8 bases. Germline CDR1 is MNHEY and CDR2 is SVGEGT. Trimming removed 2 bases from V and 6 bases from J; junction bases left unmatched: 12. The CDR3 is 17 amino acids. DNA of the CDR3: TGTGCCAGCAGTTACGAGGTCTTGGCGGGAGGAGGCAATGAGCAGTTCTTC. It specifies CASSYEVLAGGGNEQFF.

This clonotype was seen a single time. Only one base separates this from a far larger clonotype, so it likely reflects a read error. The chain combines TRBV7-3 with TRBJ2-5; D not resolved. The CDR3 is made up of 11 amino acids. CDR1 and CDR2 (germline): SGHTA, FQGTGA. The CDR3 spells CASRTQETQCF. CDR3 bases: TGTGCCAGCCGAACCCAAGAGACCCAGTGCTTC.

This clonotype was seen once. With a far larger clone one base away, a read error is the likely cause. This chain links TRBV13 with TRBJ2-7; 8 nucleotides match TRBD2. The CDR3 covers 13 residues. The junction had 6 bases not matched to a gene; V was cut back by 8 bases and J by 3 bases. Germline CDR1 reads PRHDT; CDR2 reads FYEKMQ (reference sequence). CDR3 residues: CASALRGGYEQYF. DNA of the CDR3: TGTGCCAGCGCCTTACGGGGGGGCTACGAGCAGTACTTC.

This clonotype has ten or more counts. In nucleotides, the CDR3 is TGTGCCGGCTCCAACAGGACGGGAGAGACCCAGTACTTC. Protein: CAGSNRTGETQYF. The chain links TRBV3-1 to TRBJ2-5; maybe TRBD1 (5 bases). CDR3 length: 13 residues. Trimming took off 11 bases at V and 4 bases at J, with 17 bases between the two ends. Germline lookup yields CDR1 LGHDT and CDR2 YNNKEL (reference sequence).

The J gene is TRBJ2-1, the V gene TRBV13, with 9 positions matching TRBD2. With V trimmed by 5 bases and J by 8 bases, 16 bases remained unmatched. In germline, CDR1 is PRHDT, CDR2 FYEKMQ (reference sequence). The CDR3 loop spans 17 amino acids. CDR3 DNA sequence: TGTGCCAGCAGCCCGAGTCAACATAGCGGGGGAGTCGATGAGCAGTTCTTC. Residues: CASSPSQHSGGVDEQFF.

This clonotype was detected ten times or more. The chain couples TRBV10-3 to TRBJ2-3; the match to TRBD2 covers 10 bases. The CDR3 length is 17 residues. V shed 1 base and J 0 bases; nucleotides not matched to a gene: 4. The V gene's germline CDR1 is ENHRY and CDR2 SYGVKD. CDR3 amino acids: CAISEFRTSGSTDTQYF. DNA of the CDR3: TGTGCCATCAGTGAGTTCCGGACTAGCGGTAGCACAGATACGCAGTATTTT.

This clonotype appeared many times. This sequence joins TRBV5-4 and TRBJ1-1; perhaps TRBD1 as D (5 bases). Germline CDR1 reads SGHNT; CDR2 reads YYREEE (reference sequence). The CDR3 runs 11 residues. Trimming pared 10 bases from V and 8 bases from J, leaving 15 bases between. The CDR3 is CAGIQGAEAFF. As DNA, the CDR3 is TGTGCCGGAATTCAGGGAGCCGAAGCTTTCTTT.

This clonotype was counted many times. V usage is TRBV7-2 and J usage is TRBJ1-4; 7 positions match TRBD1. V dropped 6 bases and J dropped 7; count of bases not matched to a gene: 11. This CDR3 contains 15 residues. Germline CDR1 is SGHTA and CDR2 is FQGNSA. CDR3 region: CASRRTGTATEKLFF. The DNA of the CDR3 is TGTGCCAGCAGACGTACCGGGACAGCGACTGAAAAACTGTTTTTT.

This clonotype was counted between two and nine times. J is TRBJ2-5 and V is TRBV30; no definite D call. The CDR3 length is 12 residues. The germline V gene encodes CDR1 GTSNPN and CDR2 SVGIG (reference sequence). V dropped 4 bases and J dropped 2 bases, with 8 bases sitting between them. CDR3 protein: CAWTKSQETQYF. The CDR3, as DNA: TGTGCCTGGACTAAGTCGCAAGAGACCCAGTACTTC.

V and J are TRBV6-5 and TRBJ2-7, with a tentative D call TRBD1 (5 bases). There are 16 residues in the CDR3. Germline V lookup: CDR1 MNHEY, CDR2 SVGAGI. V dropped 2 bases and J dropped 5 bases, with 19 bases sitting between them. The CDR3 nucleotides read TGTGCCAGCAGTTACCAAGGCCCACAGGTCTTCGACGAGCAGTACTTC. It codes for CASSYQGPQVFDEQYF.

The chain links TRBV5-1 to TRBJ2-1; 7 bases fit TRBD2. The CDR3 totals 19 residues. CDR1 SGHRS and CDR2 YFSETQ come from the germline V gene. The V segment lost 0 bases and the J segment 3 bases; nucleotides outside the gene matches: 15. CDR3: CASSLAGGYPGGGYNEQFF. In DNA, the CDR3 is TGCGCCAGCAGCTTGGCGGGGGGTTATCCGGGAGGTGGCTACAATGAGCAGTTCTTC.

This clonotype has a count of ten or more. V and J are TRBV7-2 and TRBJ2-1, with D perhaps TRBD2 (6 bases). The germline CDR1 and CDR2 sequences are SGHTA and FQGNSA. The V and J ends lost 3 bases and 10 bases respectively, with 13 bases between them. CDR3 size: 13 residues. CDR3 bases: TGTGCCAGCAGCTTGGAGGGCTGGCGGGAGCAGTTCTTC. Translated, it gives CASSLEGWREQFF. Full variable domain (missing parts from reference TRBV7-2 and TRBJ2-1): GAGVSQSPSNKVTEKGKDVELRCDPISGHTALYWYRQSLGQGLEFLIYFQGNSAPDKSGLPSDRFSAERTGGSVSTLTIQRTQQEDSAVYLCASSLEGWREQFFGPGTRLTVL.